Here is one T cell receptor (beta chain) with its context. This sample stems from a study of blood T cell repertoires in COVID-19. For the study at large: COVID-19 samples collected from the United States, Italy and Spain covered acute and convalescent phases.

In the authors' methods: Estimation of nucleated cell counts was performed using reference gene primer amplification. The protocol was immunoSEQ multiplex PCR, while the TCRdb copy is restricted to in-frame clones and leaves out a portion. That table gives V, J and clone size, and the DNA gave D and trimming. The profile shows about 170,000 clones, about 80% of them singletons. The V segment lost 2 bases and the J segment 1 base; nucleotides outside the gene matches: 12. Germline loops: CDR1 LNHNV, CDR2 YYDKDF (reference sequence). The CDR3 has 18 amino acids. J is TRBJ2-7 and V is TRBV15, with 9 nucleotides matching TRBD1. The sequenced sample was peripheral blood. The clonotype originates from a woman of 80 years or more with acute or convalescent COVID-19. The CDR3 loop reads CATSRPPKQGAFSYEQYF. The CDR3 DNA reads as TGTGCCACCAGCAGACCACCCAAACAGGGGGCATTTTCCTACGAGCAGTACTTC.